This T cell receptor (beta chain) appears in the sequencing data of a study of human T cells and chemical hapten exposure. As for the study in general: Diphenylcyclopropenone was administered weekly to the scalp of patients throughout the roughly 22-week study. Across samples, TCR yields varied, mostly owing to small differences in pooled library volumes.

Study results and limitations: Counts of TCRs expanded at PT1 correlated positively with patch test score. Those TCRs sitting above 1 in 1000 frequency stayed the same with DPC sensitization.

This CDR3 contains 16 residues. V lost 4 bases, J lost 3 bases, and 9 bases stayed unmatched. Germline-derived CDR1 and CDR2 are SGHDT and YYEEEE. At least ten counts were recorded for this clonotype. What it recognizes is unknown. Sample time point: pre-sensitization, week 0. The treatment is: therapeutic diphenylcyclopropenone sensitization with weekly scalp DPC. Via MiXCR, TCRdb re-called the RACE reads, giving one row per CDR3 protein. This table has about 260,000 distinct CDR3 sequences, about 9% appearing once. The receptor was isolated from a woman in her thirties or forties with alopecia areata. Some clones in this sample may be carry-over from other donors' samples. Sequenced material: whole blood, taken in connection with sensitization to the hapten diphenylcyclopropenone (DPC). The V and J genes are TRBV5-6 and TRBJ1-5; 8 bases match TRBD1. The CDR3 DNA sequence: TGTGCCAGCAGCGCGCGGACAGGGTCGACCAATCAGCCCCAGCATTTT. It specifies CASSARTGSTNQPQHF. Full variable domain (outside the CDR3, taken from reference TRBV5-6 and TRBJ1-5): DAGVTQSPTHLIKTRGQQVTLRCSPKSGHDTVSWYQQALGQGPQFIFQYYEEEERQRGNFPDRFSGHQFPNYSSELNVNALLLGDSALYLCASSARTGSTNQPQHFGDGTRLSIL.